A single sample gave rise to the 14 T cell receptor beta chains below, sequenced in a study of cytomegalovirus exposure and HLA in healthy donors. In the PCR, 60 Vbeta and 13 Jbeta primers were used. Sequenced by immunoSEQ multiplex PCR; TCRdb stores in-frame clones only, minus some. The data show approximately 150,000 clones, roughly four fifths seen once. Sequences were obtained from PBMCs. The receptors were sampled from a man aged 25 to 40 in good health and CMV-seropositive.

The DNA of the CDR3 is TGTGCCAGCAGTGCGCTTGCGGGGGGCCCTCCCGAGCAGTACTTC. Its translation is CASSALAGGPPEQYF. This chain links TRBV6-1 with TRBJ2-7; 8 positions match TRBD2. The CDR3 runs to 15 residues. V lost 4 bases, J lost 6 bases, and 11 bases stayed unmatched. Germline assignment: CDR1 MNHNS and CDR2 SASEGT.

This chain joins TRBV18 and TRBJ2-2; 11 positions match TRBD2. CDR1 and CDR2 (germline): KGHSH, LQKENI. V lost 4 bases to trimming and J lost 6 bases; unmatched junction nucleotides: 7. The CDR3 sequence is 16 residues long. CDR3 nucleotide sequence: TGTGCCAGCTCACTAAAAGCGGGACTAGCGGCCGGGGAGCTGTTTTTT. Amino acid sequence: CASSLKAGLAAGELFF.

The V gene is TRBV2, the J gene TRBJ2-2; TRBD2 agrees at 8 bases. After removal of 7 bases from V and 5 bases from J, the junction contained 9 bases not matched to a gene. This CDR3 region has 15 residues. Germline CDR1 is SNHLY and CDR2 is FYNNEI. The CDR3 DNA reads as TGTGCCAGCAAGGGTGTTGCGGGGGGAACCGGGGAGCTGTTTTTT. This encodes CASKGVAGGTGELFF.

Worth noting for this clone: The junction and the germline gene differ at one end; a read error may be behind it. V and J are TRBV7-9 and TRBJ2-1; weak D call: TRBD2 (5 bases). Germline V CDR1 and CDR2: SEHNR, FQNEAQ (reference sequence). CDR3 size: 15 residues. The CDR3 DNA reads TGTTCCAGCAGCCACACATCCCGGAGCGGCAATGAGCAGTTCTTC. This encodes CSSSHTSRSGNEQFF. Complete variable domain (other parts from reference TRBV7-9 and TRBJ2-1): DTGVSQNPRHKITKRGQNVTFRCDPISEHNRLYWYRQTLGQGPEFLTYFQNEAQLEKSRLLSDRFSAERPKGSFSTLEIQRTEQGDSAMYLCSSSHTSRSGNEQFFGPGTRLTVL.

A note on this clone: Other nucleotide sequences in the sample specify the same CDR3. CDR3 amino acids: CASSPDRYEQYF. The CDR3 DNA follows: TGTGCCAGCAGTCCGGACAGATACGAGCAGTACTTC. The chain combines TRBV6-5 with TRBJ2-7, with D possibly being TRBD1 (6 bases). Germline V CDR1 and CDR2: MNHEY, SVGAGI. The CDR3 sequence is 12 residues long. The ends were cut back, 5 bases at V and 4 bases at J, with 9 bases in the middle.

The chain combines TRBV14 with TRBJ2-7; perhaps TRBD1 as D (5 bases). V dropped 1 base and J dropped 6 bases, with 16 bases sitting between them. In germline, CDR1 is SGHDN, CDR2 FVKESK. There are 15 residues in the CDR3. The CDR3 loop reads CASSQGWGLPGEQYF. The CDR3 nucleotides are TGTGCCAGCAGCCAAGGTTGGGGCCTCCCCGGCGAGCAGTACTTC.

This clone was seen a handful of times. The chain uses TRBV7-2 and TRBJ2-7; perhaps TRBD1 as D (5 bases). The germline gives CDR1 SGHTA, CDR2 FQGNSA. The CDR3 sequence is 13 residues long. V lost 4 bases and J lost 2, with 9 bases in between. The CDR3 DNA reads as TGTGCCAGCAGCTCCAGGGAAACCTACGAGCAGTACTTC. Its translation is CASSSRETYEQYF.

The V and J genes are TRBV29-1 and TRBJ1-2, with TRBD1 matching over 7 bases. The trim removed 6 bases at V and 3 bases at J, leaving 4 bases unmatched. The CDR3 is 12 residues long. The germline gives CDR1 SQVTM, CDR2 ANQGSEA. CDR3 residues: CSVGDRDYGYTF. The CDR3 bases are TGCAGCGTGGGAGACAGGGACTATGGCTACACCTTC.

The chain uses TRBV6-1 and TRBJ2-3; D ambiguous. The germline gives CDR1 MNHNS, CDR2 SASEGT. This CDR3 comprises 13 residues. Trimming cost V 2 bases and J 2 bases, with 5 bases left between them. CDR3 coding DNA: TGTGCCAGCAGTGAACACTTCACAGATACGCAGTATTTT. Translated, it gives CASSEHFTDTQYF.

The J gene is TRBJ1-2, the V gene TRBV28; TRBD1 agrees at 7 bases. CDR3 length: 14 residues. Germline CDR1 and CDR2: MDHEN and SYDVKM. V trimming: 7 bases; J trimming: 4 bases; junction bases outside the gene matches: 9. The CDR3: CASIPGTDFYGYTF. In DNA, the CDR3 is TGTGCCAGCATCCCCGGGACAGACTTCTATGGCTACACCTTC.

The V gene is TRBV7-2, the J gene TRBJ2-5; a weak D match, TRBD2 (7 bases). With the DNA end fitting TRBJ2-7 better, the J assignment may be wrong. The CDR3 is 15 residues long. Germline V gene lookup returns CDR1 SGHTA and CDR2 FQGNSA. CDR3 sequence reads: CASSLGYRDYYEQYF. In DNA, the CDR3 is TGTGCCAGCAGCTTAGGCTACAGGGACTACTACGAGCAGTACTTC.

V usage is TRBV6-6 and J usage is TRBJ1-2; possibly TRBD1 for D (5 bases). This CDR3 is built from 12 residues. Looked up from germline, CDR1 is MNHNY and CDR2 is SVGAGI (reference sequence). V lost 6 bases and J lost 7, with 12 bases in between. The CDR3 nucleotides read TGTGCCAGCAGGGCACCGGGACTTGGCTACACCTTC. This encodes CASRAPGLGYTF.

This chain connects TRBV4-1 to TRBJ2-5; 7 bases agree with TRBD2. J gave up 5 bases and V 4 bases, and 16 bases lay outside the gene matches. This CDR3 contains 17 residues. Germline loops: CDR1 MGHRA, CDR2 YSYEKL. The DNA for the CDR3 is TGCGCCAGCAGCCCTAGCCAGTGGGGACTACGGACCGAGACCCAGTACTTC. Encoded protein: CASSPSQWGLRTETQYF.

The rearrangement joins TRBV5-8 to TRBJ2-1; possibly TRBD1 for D (5 bases). CDR1 is SGHTS and CDR2 is YDEGEE in the germline V gene. The CDR3 has 14 amino acids. V gave up 0 bases and J gave up 8 bases, with 12 bases separating them. CDR3: CASSLGLQGDEQFF. CDR3 sequence (DNA): TGTGCCAGCAGCTTGGGTCTTCAGGGCGATGAGCAGTTCTTC.